A selection of T cell receptor beta chains follows, all from one sample in a study of T cell responses to AZD1222 COVID-19 vaccine. TCRdb's copy holds only in-frame clones and misses some; the assay was immunoSEQ multiplex PCR. The table includes 97,000 or so clones, about four fifths detected once. This sample comprised peripheral blood, obtained on day 0 of AZD1222 vaccination. The receptors originated from an adult in good health. CDR3s include the opening cysteine and the closing phenylalanine or tryptophan. A D gene is named only where the DNA matches it firmly. Size values are once, few and many counts, or a class for expanded clones, and some rows have none.

clone size	D gene	J gene	V gene	CDR3 protein	CDR3 DNA
-	-	TRBJ1-2	TRBV7-8	CASSASPPASLSGYTF	TGTGCCAGCAGCGCTAGTCCCCCAGCCAGTCTTTCTGGCTACACCTTC
-	-	TRBJ2-1	TRBV4-2	CASRPTGPRDNEQFF	TGTGCCAGCAGACCGACGGGCCCAAGGGACAATGAGCAGTTCTTC
-	-	TRBJ1-2	TRBV24-1	CATSDLIGGYTF	TGTGCCACCAGTGACCTAATTGGAGGCTACACCTTC
-	-	TRBJ1-1	TRBV30	CAWSVNPGLGAFF	TGTGCCTGGAGTGTTAATCCAGGGTTGGGAGCTTTCTTT
once	TRBD1	TRBJ2-6	TRBV19	CASMSGTGVSGANVLTF	TGTGCCAGTATGTCCGGGACAGGGGTTTCTGGGGCCAACGTCCTGACTTTC
few	-	TRBJ1-6	TRBV6-5	CASSLRNSPLHF	TGTGCCAGCAGTTTACGGAATTCACCCCTCCACTTT
-	TRBD1	TRBJ1-3	TRBV13	CASSLGSTGTGSGNTIYF	TGTGCCAGCAGCTTAGGCTCAACCGGGACAGGCTCTGGAAACACCATATATTTT
once	-	TRBJ1-2	TRBV7-2	CASSSEYNYGYTF	TGTGCCAGCAGCTCAGAATATAACTATGGCTACACCTTC
few	-	TRBJ2-2	TRBV6-5	CASTSWTGELFF	TGTGCCAGCACGAGTTGGACCGGGGAGCTGTTTTTT
few	-	TRBJ2-5	TRBV19	CASSQDIHETQYF	TGTGCCAGTAGTCAGGACATTCACGAGACCCAGTACTTC
-	-	TRBJ1-4	TRBV7-9	CASSERGEISEKLFF	TGTGCCAGCAGCGAGAGAGGGGAGATCAGCGAAAAACTGTTTTTT
-	-	TRBJ1-2	TRBV2	CASTPRGGQFTGYTF	TGTGCCAGCACCCCAAGGGGCGGACAGTTCACCGGCTACACCTTC
-	TRBD1	TRBJ1-5	TRBV11-1	CASSPDRNQPQHF	TGTGCCAGCAGCCCGGACAGGAATCAGCCCCAGCATTTT
-	-	TRBJ2-3	TRBV5-8	CASSFGLTTDTDTQYF	TGTGCCAGCAGCTTTGGGTTGACGACGGACACAGATACGCAGTATTTT
-	-	TRBJ2-5	TRBV2	CASSEGQPVKTQYF	TGTGCCAGCAGTGAAGGACAGCCCGTGAAGACCCAGTACTTC